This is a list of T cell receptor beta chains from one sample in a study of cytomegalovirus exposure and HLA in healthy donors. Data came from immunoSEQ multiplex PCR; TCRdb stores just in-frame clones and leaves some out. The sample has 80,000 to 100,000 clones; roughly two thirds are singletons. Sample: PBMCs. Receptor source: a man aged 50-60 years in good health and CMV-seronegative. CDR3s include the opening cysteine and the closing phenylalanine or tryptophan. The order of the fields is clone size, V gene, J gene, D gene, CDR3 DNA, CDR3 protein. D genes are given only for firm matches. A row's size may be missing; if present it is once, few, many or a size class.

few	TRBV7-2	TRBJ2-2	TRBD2	TGTGCCAGCAGCTCCAGTAGCGGGAGGCCCGGAGGGGAGCTGTTTTTT	CASSSSSGRPGGELFF
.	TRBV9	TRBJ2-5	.	TGTGCCAGCAGCGTAGGAACCGGCGGGGGCCTGCCTTCGGCCCAGTACTTC	CASSVGTGGGLPSAQYF
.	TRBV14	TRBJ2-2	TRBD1	TGTGCCAGCAGCCGTCGGCGGACAGGGGAGAACACCGGGGAGCTGTTTTTT	CASSRRRTGENTGELFF
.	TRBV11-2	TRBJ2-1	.	TGTGCCAGCCGCGCAGGAATGTACAATGAGCAGTTCTTC	CASRAGMYNEQFF
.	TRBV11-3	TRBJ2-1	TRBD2	TGTGCCAGCAGCGCCGGACTAGCGAGCTCCTACAATGAGCAGTTCTTC	CASSAGLASSYNEQFF
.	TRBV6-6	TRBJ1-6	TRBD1	TGTGCCAGTGCGGGACAGGGGAATTCACCCCTCCACTTT	CASAGQGNSPLHF
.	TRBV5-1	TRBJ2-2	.	TGCGCCAGCAGCTTCTTTATTGAGGGAGCCGGGGAGCTGTTTTTT	CASSFFIEGAGELFF
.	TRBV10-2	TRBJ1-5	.	TGCGCCAGCAGTGGGGGGGTTCGCAATCAGCCCCAGCATTTT	CASSGGVRNQPQHF
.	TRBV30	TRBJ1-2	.	TGTGCCTGGAGCAGACAGGCTATTAACTATGGCTACACCTTC	CAWSRQAINYGYTF
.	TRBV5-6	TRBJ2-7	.	TGTGCCAGCAGCTTCGGTGCGAGTTACGAGCAGTACTTC	CASSFGASYEQYF
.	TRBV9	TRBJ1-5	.	TGTGCCAGCAGCGGCGGACCGAGTCAGGGGAATCAGCCCCAGCATTTT	CASSGGPSQGNQPQHF
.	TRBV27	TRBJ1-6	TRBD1	TGTGCCAGCAGTTTATTTGGACAGGGCGGTTCACCCCTCCACTTT	CASSLFGQGGSPLHF
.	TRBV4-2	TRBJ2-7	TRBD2	TGTGCCAGCAGCCAACGACTAGCGGCTATATACGAGCAGTACTTC	CASSQRLAAIYEQYF
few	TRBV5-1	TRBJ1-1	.	TGCGCCAGCAGGCCGTTAGACGCACAATTCATCCGAGGAGCTTTCTTT	CASRPLDAQFIRGAFF